The clone carrying this T cell receptor beta chain appeared many times. This entry comes from a study of breast tumors, draining lymph nodes, adjacent tissues. TCRdb recomputed calls from the multiplex PCR reads with MiXCR, one row per CDR3 protein. The table includes about 25,000 distinct CDR3 sequences, 23% detected once. The receptor comes from a female donor with breast cancer. Some clones in this sample may be carry-over from other donors' samples. The sequenced material came from breast tumor tissue.

The CDR3 sequence: CASSDTASGRTKYF. In nucleotides, the CDR3 is TGTGCCAGCAGTGATACCGCTAGCGGGAGGACCAAGTACTTC. The gene calls are TRBV2 and TRBJ2-7; 11 bases agree with TRBD2. The V gene's germline CDR1 is SNHLY and CDR2 FYNNEI. The CDR3 spans 14 residues. The V gene end was trimmed by 3 bases and the J gene end by 11 bases; junction bases not matched to a gene: 9.